The 26 T cell receptor beta chains below were found in one sample sequenced in a study of blood T cell repertoires in COVID-19. The method was immunoSEQ multiplex PCR; TCRdb's version includes in-frame clones alone and lacks a portion of them. The data contain approximately 160,000 clones, approximately 83% of them singletons. The sequencing input was peripheral blood. The receptors here all came from a woman aged 80 or over with active or convalescent COVID-19.

This clone showed up just once. V and J are TRBV5-8 and TRBJ2-7, with 8 bases fitting TRBD2. This CDR3 region has 16 residues. J was trimmed by 4 bases and V by 5 bases; bases with no gene match: 14. The germline V gene has CDR1 SGHTS and CDR2 YDEGEE. In nucleotides, the CDR3 is TGTGCCAGCAGTCGGCGGGGGGCGCCTGCCCCATACGAGCAGTACTTC. As protein: CASSRRGAPAPYEQYF.

Notes on this clone: Additional DNA sequences in this sample encode the identical CDR3. This chain uses TRBV7-3 with TRBJ2-3; TRBD2 matches at 10 bases. CDR3 length: 15 amino acids. Trimming at V came to 3 bases and at J to 0 bases, leaving 0 bases not matched to a gene. Germline V lookup: CDR1 SGHTA, CDR2 FQGTGA. CDR3 nucleotides: TGTGCCAGCAGCTTTAGCGGGGGGAGCACAGATACGCAGTATTTT. Its translation is CASSFSGGSTDTQYF.

The V gene is TRBV6-5, the J gene TRBJ1-1; D unresolved. V was shortened by 3 bases and J by 0 bases, with 8 bases between the two germline ends. Germline values: CDR1 MNHEY, CDR2 SVGAGI. The CDR3 runs 14 residues. CDR3 coding DNA: TGTGCCAGCAGTTATTCAGATCTGAACACTGAAGCTTTCTTT. Translating gives CASSYSDLNTEAFF.

V gene TRBV19 combines with J gene TRBJ2-5; TRBD2 agrees at 14 bases. Germline V lookup: CDR1 LNHDA, CDR2 SQIVND (reference sequence). The CDR3 contains 15 residues. Unmatched junction bases numbered 3, after V lost 5 bases and J lost 4 bases. CDR3 sequence (DNA): TGTGCCAGTAGTGTCGGACTAGCGGGGGGAGAGACCCAGTACTTC. It specifies CASSVGLAGGETQYF.

V is TRBV4-3 and J is TRBJ2-2; D is unclear. Germline V lookup: CDR1 LGHNA, CDR2 YSLEER. This CDR3 is built from 14 residues. Trimming removed 0 bases at V and 7 bases at J, with 9 bases between. Here the CDR3 reads CASSQDSTVGELFF. The CDR3 DNA is TGCGCCAGCAGCCAAGATAGTACCGTCGGGGAGCTGTTTTTT.

The chain has TRBV24-1 and TRBJ2-3; D may be TRBD1 (5 bases). The germline V gene encodes CDR1 KGHDR and CDR2 SFDVKD. The V gene lost 6 bases and the J gene lost 4 bases, with 7 bases spanning the gap. This CDR3 is 12 amino acids long. This chain's CDR3 is CATSPGSDTQYF. For the CDR3, the DNA is TGTGCCACCAGTCCAGGGTCAGATACGCAGTATTTT.

The rearrangement joins TRBV19 to TRBJ2-7, with D possibly matching TRBD2 (7 bases). V was cut by 3 bases and J by 5 bases, with 17 bases left in between. Germline loops: CDR1 LNHDA, CDR2 SQIVND (reference sequence). The length of the CDR3 is 15 residues. The CDR3 reads CASSMDVGGRDEQYF. The DNA for the CDR3 is TGTGCCAGTAGTATGGATGTCGGGGGGCGAGACGAGCAGTACTTC.

V gene TRBV7-9 combines with J gene TRBJ2-2, with 9 bases aligning to TRBD2. Trimming cost V 4 bases and J 1 base; bases outside gene matches: 7. CDR3 length: 17 amino acids. Per germline, CDR1 SEHNR and CDR2 FQNEAQ (reference sequence). CDR3 sequence: CASSSKSGGQNTGELFF. The CDR3 DNA sequence: TGTGCCAGCAGCTCCAAGAGCGGGGGGCAGAACACCGGGGAGCTGTTTTTT.

The table lists this clone with a few counts. The genes are TRBV18 and TRBJ1-1; 8 bases map to TRBD1. This CDR3 contains 13 residues. The V segment lost 5 bases and the J segment 1 base; nucleotides outside the gene matches: 0. The germline V gene encodes CDR1 KGHSH and CDR2 LQKENI. The CDR3 nucleotides read TGTGCCAGCTCAGGACAGGGGAACACTGAAGCTTTCTTT. This gives the protein CASSGQGNTEAFF.

The V call is TRBV18, the J call TRBJ2-5; 11 nucleotides agree with TRBD1. CDR1 and CDR2 (germline): KGHSH, LQKENI. The CDR3 extends over 15 amino acids. The V segment lost 3 bases and the J segment 2 bases; nucleotides outside the gene matches: 2. The CDR3 spells CASSPGDRGQETQYF. CDR3 DNA sequence: TGTGCCAGCTCACCGGGGGACAGGGGGCAAGAGACCCAGTACTTC.

The CDR3 bases are TGTGCCAGCTCGGCCAACCAGGGTCCTAAAGAGACCCAGTACTTC. Amino acid sequence: CASSANQGPKETQYF. The V gene is TRBV18, the J gene TRBJ2-5, with D perhaps TRBD1 (5 bases). Germline values: CDR1 KGHSH, CDR2 LQKENI. The ends were cut back, 6 bases at V and 3 bases at J, with 17 bases in the middle. The CDR3 contains 15 residues.

The CDR3 loop is CASSLRDRDGGPNNSPLHF. DNA for the CDR3: TGTGCCAGCAGCTTACGGGACAGGGATGGAGGACCTAATAATTCACCCCTCCACTTT. J is TRBJ1-6 and V is TRBV7-2; TRBD1 agrees at 9 bases. J gave up 5 bases and V 2 bases, and 13 bases lay outside the gene matches. This CDR3 is built from 19 residues. In germline, CDR1 is SGHTA, CDR2 FQGNSA.

The chain links TRBV3-1 (or the pseudogene TRBV3-2) to TRBJ1-1; 7 nucleotides align to TRBD1. The germline V gene encodes CDR1 LGHDT and CDR2 YNNKEL (reference sequence). The V gene end was trimmed by 3 bases and the J gene end by 9 bases; junction bases not matched to a gene: 7. The CDR3 runs 13 residues. The CDR3 is CASSQARTGKAFF. As DNA, the CDR3 is TGTGCCAGCAGCCAGGCACGGACAGGAAAAGCTTTCTTT.

The chain uses TRBV18 and TRBJ2-5; D is unclear. V was trimmed by 6 bases and J by 2 bases, leaving 16 bases between them. This CDR3 is 15 amino acids long. Per the germline V gene, CDR1 is KGHSH and CDR2 is LQKENI. The CDR3 nucleotides are TGTGCCAGCTCGGGCCTGGTTTTAACACAAGAGACCCAGTACTTC. This encodes CASSGLVLTQETQYF.

The chain is built from TRBV29-1 and TRBJ2-3; 8 bases agree with TRBD2. The CDR3 runs to 14 residues. Germline V gene lookup returns CDR1 SQVTM and CDR2 ANQGSEA. The junction had 7 bases not matched to a gene; V was cut back by 8 bases and J by 0 bases. CDR3 sequence (DNA): TGCAGCCCCATGCTAGCGGGCAGCACAGATACGCAGTATTTT. Its translation is CSPMLAGSTDTQYF.

CDR3 bases: TGTGCCAGCAGTCCGGGACAGGGAAGGGAAAAACTGTTTTTT. This gives the protein CASSPGQGREKLFF. The J gene is TRBJ1-4, the V gene TRBV28; TRBD1 matches at 9 bases. Germline values: CDR1 MDHEN, CDR2 SYDVKM. The CDR3 covers 14 residues. Trimming cost V 5 bases and J 8 bases; bases outside gene matches: 6.

This chain links TRBV6-2 or TRBV6-3 with TRBJ2-6; D might be TRBD1 (6 bases). There are 19 residues in the CDR3. CDR1 MNHEY and CDR2 SVGEGT come from the germline V gene. With 5 bases removed from V and 4 bases from J, the gap between germline ends came to 24 bases. As DNA, the CDR3 is TGTGCCAGCAGTAACGCCATGTCTAGAGGGGGAAGGGGGGCCAACGTCCTGACTTTC. This translates into CASSNAMSRGGRGANVLTF.

This clone turned up a few times. V is TRBV10-3 and J is TRBJ2-7; 7 bases fit TRBD1. The CDR3 length is 13 residues. Germline trimming cut 0 bases from V and 6 bases from J; bases unmatched to any gene: 2. Per the germline V gene, CDR1 is ENHRY and CDR2 is SYGVKD. DNA for the CDR3: TGTGCCATCAGTGAGTCGACAGGGCCCGAGCAGTACTTC. Translating it yields CAISESTGPEQYF.

The genes are TRBV4-3 and TRBJ1-4; TRBD1 aligns across 9 bases. V dropped 3 bases and J dropped 6; count of bases not matched to a gene: 11. The CDR3 is 17 residues long. CDR1 is LGHNA, CDR2 YSLEER, per germline. The chain's CDR3 is CASSQTPGQGAYEKLFF. CDR3 DNA: TGCGCCAGCAGCCAGACCCCGGGACAGGGCGCCTATGAAAAACTGTTTTTT.

The rearrangement links TRBV10-3 to TRBJ2-1; D might be TRBD2 (5 bases). Trimming shortened V by 2 bases and J by 4 bases, and 6 bases separated the two germline ends. The CDR3 sequence is 13 residues long. Germline V lookup: CDR1 ENHRY, CDR2 SYGVKD. The CDR3 sequence: CAISEGGYNEQFF. The CDR3 bases are TGTGCCATCAGTGAGGGAGGATACAATGAGCAGTTCTTC.

The chain couples TRBV7-6 to TRBJ2-5; D is ambiguous. The CDR3 extends over 12 amino acids. CDR1 is SGHVS and CDR2 is FNYEAQ in the germline V gene. The V gene lost 2 bases and the J gene lost 4 bases, with 5 bases spanning the gap. The CDR3 here is CASSLNGETQYF. The CDR3 DNA follows: TGTGCCAGCAGCTTAAACGGAGAGACCCAGTACTTC.

The chain recombines TRBV2 with TRBJ2-7; D is perhaps TRBD2 (7 bases). CDR3 size: 15 residues. Between the trimmed V and J ends, which lost 8 bases and 3 bases, there was a span of 20 bases. Germline lookup yields CDR1 SNHLY and CDR2 FYNNEI. CDR3 nucleotides: TGTGCCAGCGCCTTAGGGGAGGGCAGGGGCTACGAGCAGTACTTC. Amino acid sequence: CASALGEGRGYEQYF.

For the CDR3, the DNA is TGTGCCAGCAGCGAACGACCTAGCGGGGTCACCGGGGAGCTGTTTTTT. Protein sequence: CASSERPSGVTGELFF. V gene TRBV7-3 combines with J gene TRBJ2-2; 9 bases line up with TRBD2. Germline assignment: CDR1 SGHTA and CDR2 FQGTGA. The CDR3 contains 16 residues. Losses at the gene ends were 5 bases for V and 4 bases for J; bases not matched to a gene: 8.

The chain is built from TRBV10-3 and TRBJ1-5; 7 bases agree with TRBD1. The CDR3 runs to 13 residues. The V segment lost 6 bases and the J segment 3 bases; nucleotides outside the gene matches: 2. Looked up from germline, CDR1 is ENHRY and CDR2 is SYGVKD. For the CDR3, the DNA is TGTGCCATCAGCGGGACAGACAATCAGCCCCAGCATTTT. Translating gives CAISGTDNQPQHF.

CDR3 region: CASSGSTGPYEQYF. The CDR3 DNA reads as TGCGCCAGCAGTGGTTCGACAGGCCCCTACGAGCAGTACTTC. The rearrangement links TRBV10-2 to TRBJ2-7, with D possibly being TRBD1 (6 bases). Germline loops: CDR1 WSHSY, CDR2 SAAADI. V was clipped by 4 bases and J by 2 bases, with 12 bases between them. The CDR3 loop spans 14 amino acids.

The chain recombines TRBV19 with TRBJ2-3; 10 bases are shared with TRBD2. Germline V lookup: CDR1 LNHDA, CDR2 SQIVND (reference sequence). The CDR3 length is 16 residues. V gave up 10 bases and J gave up 3 bases; unmatched junction bases: 13. The CDR3 sequence: CATKALAGGGTDTQYF. The CDR3 DNA reads TGTGCCACCAAAGCTTTAGCGGGGGGAGGAACAGATACGCAGTATTTT.